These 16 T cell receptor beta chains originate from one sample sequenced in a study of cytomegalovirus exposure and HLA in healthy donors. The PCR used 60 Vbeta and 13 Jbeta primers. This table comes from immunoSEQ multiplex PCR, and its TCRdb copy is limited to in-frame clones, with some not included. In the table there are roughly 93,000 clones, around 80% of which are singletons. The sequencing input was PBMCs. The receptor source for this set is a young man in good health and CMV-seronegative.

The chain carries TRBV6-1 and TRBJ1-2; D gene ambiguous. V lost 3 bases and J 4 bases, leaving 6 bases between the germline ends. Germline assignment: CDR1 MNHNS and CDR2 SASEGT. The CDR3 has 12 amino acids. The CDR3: CASSEGSYGYTF. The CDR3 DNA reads TGTGCCAGCAGTGAGGGGAGCTATGGCTACACCTTC.

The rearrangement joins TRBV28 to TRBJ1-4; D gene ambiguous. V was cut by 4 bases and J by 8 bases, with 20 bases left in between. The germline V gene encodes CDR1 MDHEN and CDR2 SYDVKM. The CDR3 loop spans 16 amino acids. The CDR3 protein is CASSSTAGPADEKLFF. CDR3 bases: TGTGCCAGCAGTTCAACCGCGGGCCCCGCCGACGAAAAACTGTTTTTT.

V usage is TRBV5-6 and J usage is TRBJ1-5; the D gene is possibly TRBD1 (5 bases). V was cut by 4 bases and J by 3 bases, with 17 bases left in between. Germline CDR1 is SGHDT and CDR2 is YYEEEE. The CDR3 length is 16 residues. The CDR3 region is CASSPAGADINQPQHF. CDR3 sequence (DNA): TGTGCCAGCAGCCCTGCTGGGGCAGACATCAATCAGCCCCAGCATTTT.

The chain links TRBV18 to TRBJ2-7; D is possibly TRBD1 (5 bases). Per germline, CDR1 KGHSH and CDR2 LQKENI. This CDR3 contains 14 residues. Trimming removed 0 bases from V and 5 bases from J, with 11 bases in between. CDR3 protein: CASSPPSGRDEQYF. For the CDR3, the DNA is TGTGCCAGCTCACCACCGTCAGGCAGGGACGAGCAGTACTTC.

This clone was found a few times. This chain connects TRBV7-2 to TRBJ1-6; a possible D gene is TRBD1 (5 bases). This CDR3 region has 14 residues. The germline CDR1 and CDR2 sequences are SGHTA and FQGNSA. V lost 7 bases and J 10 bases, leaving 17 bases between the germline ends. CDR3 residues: CASIWGEGRSPLHF. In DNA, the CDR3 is TGTGCCAGCATCTGGGGGGAGGGTAGGTCACCCCTCCACTTT.

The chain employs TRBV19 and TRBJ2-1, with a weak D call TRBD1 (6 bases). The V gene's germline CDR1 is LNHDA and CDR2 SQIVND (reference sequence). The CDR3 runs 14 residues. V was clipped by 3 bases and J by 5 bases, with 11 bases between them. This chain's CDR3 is CASSMGAHHNEQFF. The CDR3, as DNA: TGTGCCAGTAGTATGGGGGCCCACCACAATGAGCAGTTCTTC.

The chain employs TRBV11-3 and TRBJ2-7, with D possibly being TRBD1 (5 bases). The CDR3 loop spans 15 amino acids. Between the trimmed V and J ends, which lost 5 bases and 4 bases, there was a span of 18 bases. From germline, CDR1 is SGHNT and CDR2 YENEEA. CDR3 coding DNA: TGTGCCAGCAGCGCCGGGCAAGGGGTGGGGTACGAGCAGTACTTC. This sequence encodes CASSAGQGVGYEQYF.

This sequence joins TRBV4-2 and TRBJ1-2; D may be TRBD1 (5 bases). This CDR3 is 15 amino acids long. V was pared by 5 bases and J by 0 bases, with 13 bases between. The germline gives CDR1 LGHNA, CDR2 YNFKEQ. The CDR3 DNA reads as TGTGCCAGCAGCACCAACAGGATATCTAACTATGGCTACACCTTC. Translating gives CASSTNRISNYGYTF.

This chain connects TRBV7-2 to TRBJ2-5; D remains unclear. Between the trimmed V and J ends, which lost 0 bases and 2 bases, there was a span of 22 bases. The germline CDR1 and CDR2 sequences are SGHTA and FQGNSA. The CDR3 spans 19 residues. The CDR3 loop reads CASSLAELNPIRKQETQYF. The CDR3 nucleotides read TGTGCCAGCAGCTTAGCGGAGCTGAACCCCATACGAAAACAAGAGACCCAGTACTTC. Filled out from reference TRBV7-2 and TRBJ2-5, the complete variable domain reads GAGVSQSPSNKVTEKGKDVELRCDPISGHTALYWYRQSLGQGLEFLIYFQGNSAPDKSGLPSDRFSAERTGGSVSTLTIQRTQQEDSAVYLCASSLAELNPIRKQETQYFGPGTRLLVL.

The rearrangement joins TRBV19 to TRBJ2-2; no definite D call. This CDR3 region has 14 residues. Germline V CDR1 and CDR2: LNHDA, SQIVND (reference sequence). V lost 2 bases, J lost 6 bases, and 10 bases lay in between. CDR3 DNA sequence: TGTGCCAGTAGTATAAAAGCGCTCGCCGGGGAGCTGTTTTTT. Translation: CASSIKALAGELFF.

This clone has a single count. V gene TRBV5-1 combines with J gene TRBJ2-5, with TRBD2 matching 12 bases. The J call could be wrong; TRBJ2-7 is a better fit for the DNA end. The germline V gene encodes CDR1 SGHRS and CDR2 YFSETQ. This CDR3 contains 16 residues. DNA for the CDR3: TGCGCCAGCAGCTTGGAGGCTAGCGGGAGGGCCTACGAGCAGTACTTC. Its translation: CASSLEASGRAYEQYF.

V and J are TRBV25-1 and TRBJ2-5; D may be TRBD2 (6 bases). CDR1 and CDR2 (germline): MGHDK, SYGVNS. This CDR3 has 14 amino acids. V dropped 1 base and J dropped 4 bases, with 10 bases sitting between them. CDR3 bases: TGTGCCAGCAGTGAATTTACTAGCTTAGAGACCCAGTACTTC. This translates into CASSEFTSLETQYF.

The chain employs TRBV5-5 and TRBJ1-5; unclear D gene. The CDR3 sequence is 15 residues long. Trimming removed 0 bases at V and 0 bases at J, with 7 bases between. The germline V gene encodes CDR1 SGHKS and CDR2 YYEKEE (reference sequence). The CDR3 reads CASSLADYSNQPQHF. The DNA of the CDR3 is TGTGCCAGCAGCTTGGCTGACTATAGCAATCAGCCCCAGCATTTT. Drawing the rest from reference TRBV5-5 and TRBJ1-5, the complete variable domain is DAGVTQSPTHLIKTRGQQVTLRCSPISGHKSVSWYQQVLGQGPQFIFQYYEKEERGRGNFPDRFSARQFPNYSSELNVNALLLGDSALYLCASSLADYSNQPQHFGDGTRLSIL.

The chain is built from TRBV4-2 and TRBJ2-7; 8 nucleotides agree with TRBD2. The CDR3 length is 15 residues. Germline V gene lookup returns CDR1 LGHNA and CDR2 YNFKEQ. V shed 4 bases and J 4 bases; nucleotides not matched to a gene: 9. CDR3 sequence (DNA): TGTGCCAGCAGCCCCTATCCGGGGGGGAGGTACGAGCAGTACTTC. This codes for CASSPYPGGRYEQYF.

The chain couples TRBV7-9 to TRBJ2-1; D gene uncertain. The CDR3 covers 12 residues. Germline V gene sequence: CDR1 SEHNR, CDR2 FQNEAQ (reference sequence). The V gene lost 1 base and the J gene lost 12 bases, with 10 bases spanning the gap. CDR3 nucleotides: TGTGCCAGCAGCTTAGAGAGTAGAGGGCAGTTCTTC. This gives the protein CASSLESRGQFF.

The CDR3 nucleotides are TGTGCCAGCAGTGACGGGGGGCTGGGTGGCTACACCTTC. Protein: CASSDGGLGGYTF. This chain connects TRBV6-1 to TRBJ1-2; D may be TRBD1 (6 bases). CDR3 length equals 13 residues. The V end was cut by 3 bases, the J end by 7 bases, with 12 bases between. CDR1 is MNHNS and CDR2 is SASEGT in the germline V gene.